These T cell receptor beta chains were read from a single sample in a study of beta chain features in type 1 diabetes. Measured with immunoSEQ multiplex PCR; TCRdb has only the in-frame clones, and not every one. The sample lists 38,000 or so clones; about 64% were seen once. The sample comprised Tregs from blood. The receptor set was obtained from a woman in her twenties or thirties in good health. The CDR3 runs from the conserved cysteine through the conserved F or W. D genes are given only for firm matches. Clone size appears in some rows only: once, few, many, or a class for an expanded clone.

j_call	d_call	clone_size	v_call	cdr3_aa	cdr3_nt
TRBJ1-1	.	once	TRBV7-9	CASSLALQGRTEAFF	TGTGCCAGCAGCTTAGCGCTTCAGGGTCGGACTGAAGCTTTCTTT
TRBJ2-7	.	.	TRBV6-1	CASSYGGAPYEQYF	TGTGCCAGCAGTTATGGCGGGGCCCCCTACGAGCAGTACTTC
TRBJ2-6	.	.	TRBV5-1	CASSLSSLSGANVLTF	TGCGCCAGCAGCTTGTCTAGTCTCTCTGGGGCCAACGTCCTGACTTTC
TRBJ2-7	TRBD2	.	TRBV4-3	CASSLRRAGGGLEQYF	TGCGCCAGCAGCCTTCGGAGGGCGGGAGGGGGTCTCGAGCAGTACTTC
TRBJ2-2	.	.	TRBV19	CASSTQGEPGELFF	TGTGCCAGTAGTACCCAGGGCGAGCCCGGGGAGCTGTTTTTT
TRBJ1-2	TRBD1	few	TRBV6-4	CASSDYRGGIGYTF	TGTGCCAGCAGTGACTACAGGGGAGGAATTGGCTACACCTTC
TRBJ2-1	.	medium-sized	TRBV5-4	CASSPDFGLPPGSYNEQFF	TGTGCCAGCAGCCCGGATTTCGGTTTACCCCCGGGATCCTACAATGAGCAGTTCTTC
TRBJ2-1	.	.	TRBV2	CASSRNRAEYNEQFF	TGTGCCAGCAGTCGAAACAGGGCAGAGTACAATGAGCAGTTCTTC
TRBJ1-2	.	.	TRBV5-1	CASSPTAGGYTF	TGCGCCAGCAGCCCCACCGCGGGTGGCTACACCTTC
TRBJ2-4	TRBD1	.	TRBV5-1	CASNGQGGNIQYF	TGCGCCAGCAACGGACAGGGTGGGAACATTCAGTACTTC
TRBJ2-6	TRBD1	.	TRBV7-3	CASSISGGSGANVLTF	TGTGCCAGCAGCATTTCAGGGGGCTCTGGGGCCAACGTCCTGACTTTC
TRBJ1-3	.	.	TRBV7-2	CASSFSAGFSGNTIYF	TGTGCCAGCAGCTTCTCGGCAGGTTTCTCTGGAAACACCATATATTTT
TRBJ2-4	TRBD2	.	TRBV5-1	CASSPRLRLAGSSGVGDIQYF	TGCGCCAGCAGCCCACGCCTCCGACTAGCGGGATCCTCCGGGGTCGGGGACATTCAGTACTTC
TRBJ2-2	.	.	TRBV7-9	CASSRTLVHTGELFF	TGTGCCAGCAGCCGCACTCTGGTCCACACCGGGGAGCTGTTTTTT
TRBJ1-3	.	.	TRBV29-1	CSVVGTRASPSGNTIYF	TGCAGCGTTGTAGGAACCAGGGCCTCCCCCTCTGGAAACACCATATATTTT
TRBJ1-5	TRBD1	.	TRBV2	CASSGTGDQPQHF	TGTGCCAGCAGCGGGACAGGGGATCAGCCCCAGCATTTT
TRBJ1-1	.	few	TRBV6-5	CASSYRQGNTEAFF	TGTGCCAGCAGTTACCGGCAGGGGAACACTGAAGCTTTCTTT
TRBJ2-5	TRBD2	.	TRBV18	CASSPTSGGQETQYF	TGTGCCAGCTCACCAACTAGCGGGGGACAAGAGACCCAGTACTTC
TRBJ2-5	TRBD1	few	TRBV7-9	CASSRRGPETQYF	TGTGCCAGCAGCCGCAGGGGGCCGGAGACCCAGTACTTC
TRBJ2-1	.	.	TRBV6-6	CASSPGVGGINEQFF	TGTGCCAGCAGCCCCGGTGTTGGCGGGATTAATGAGCAGTTCTTC
TRBJ2-2	.	few	TRBV28	CASRTGQNTGELFF	TGTGCCAGCAGAACCGGACAGAACACCGGGGAGCTGTTTTTT
TRBJ2-2	TRBD2	.	TRBV7-2	CASSSGAGGSTGELFF	TGTGCCAGCAGCTCCGGTGCGGGAGGGAGCACCGGGGAGCTGTTTTTT
TRBJ2-7	TRBD2	.	TRBV2	CASNRLADEQYF	TGTGCCAGCAACCGACTAGCAGACGAGCAGTACTTC
TRBJ2-1	.	.	TRBV28	CASSFSDNEQFF	TGTGCCAGCAGTTTTTCGGACAATGAGCAGTTCTTC
TRBJ2-5	.	few	TRBV29-1	CSALGGRGETQYF	TGCAGCGCCCTCGGGGGCAGGGGGGAGACCCAGTACTTC
TRBJ1-2	.	.	TRBV19	CASRKVANYGYTF	TGTGCCAGCAGGAAAGTCGCTAACTATGGCTACACCTTC
TRBJ2-1	.	.	TRBV6-5	CASRYLPTSRDEQFF	TGTGCCAGCCGCTACCTACCCACTAGTAGGGATGAGCAGTTCTTC
TRBJ1-2	.	.	TRBV6-1	CASSGGAFSLGYTF	TGTGCCAGCAGTGGCGGGGCGTTTAGTCTTGGCTACACCTTC
TRBJ2-2	TRBD1	medium-sized	TRBV7-9	CASSPLPRTGVTGELFF	TGTGCCAGCAGCCCCCTCCCTCGGACAGGGGTTACCGGGGAGCTGTTTTTT
TRBJ2-5	TRBD2	.	TRBV7-9	CASSLAPRLAGESETQYF	TGTGCCAGCAGCTTAGCTCCCCGACTAGCGGGAGAGTCAGAGACCCAGTACTTC
TRBJ2-5	.	.	TRBV29-1	CSVRQYETQYF	TGCAGCGTCCGACAATACGAGACCCAGTACTTC
TRBJ1-3	.	.	TRBV5-1	CASSYNSGNTIYF	TGCGCCAGCAGCTACAACTCTGGAAACACCATATATTTT
TRBJ2-1	.	.	TRBV11-3	CASSLGLENEQFF	TGTGCCAGCAGCTTAGGACTAGAGAATGAGCAGTTCTTC
TRBJ2-7	.	.	TRBV18	CASSPVILSGEQYF	TGTGCCAGCTCACCGGTGATCCTTTCGGGCGAGCAGTACTTC
TRBJ1-2	TRBD1	.	TRBV5-1	CASSRRTDRVGDGYTF	TGCGCCAGCAGCCGAAGAACAGACAGGGTAGGCGATGGCTACACCTTC
TRBJ2-5	TRBD2	.	TRBV5-6	CASSTGTIQETQYF	TGTGCCAGCAGCACCGGGACTATACAAGAGACCCAGTACTTC
TRBJ2-5	.	.	TRBV27	CASGRPLEETQYF	TGTGCCAGCGGCCGGCCCCTAGAAGAGACCCAGTACTTC
TRBJ2-1	TRBD2	medium-sized	TRBV5-4	CASSFGGLAGGSSYNEQFF	TGTGCCAGCAGCTTCGGAGGACTAGCGGGAGGGAGCTCCTACAATGAGCAGTTCTTC
TRBJ1-1	TRBD1	.	TRBV5-4	CASSFGQVGTEAFF	TGTGCCAGCAGCTTTGGACAGGTGGGCACTGAAGCTTTCTTT
TRBJ2-3	TRBD2	few	TRBV29-1	CSANRWTSGTDTQYF	TGCAGCGCCAACCGATGGACTAGCGGCACAGATACGCAGTATTTT
TRBJ2-7	.	few	TRBV6-1	CASTPAAGAYEQYF	TGTGCCAGCACCCCAGCGGCGGGTGCCTACGAGCAGTACTTC
TRBJ2-1	.	.	TRBV4-3	CASSQDRPAMSSYNEQFF	TGCGCCAGCAGCCAAGATCGACCAGCGATGAGCTCCTACAATGAGCAGTTCTTC
TRBJ1-2	TRBD1	few	TRBV18	CASSPGEDRAVSYTF	TGTGCCAGCTCACCGGGGGAAGACAGGGCGGTTAGCTACACCTTC
TRBJ2-1	TRBD2	.	TRBV7-2	CASSLQTSSTNEQFF	TGTGCCAGCAGCCTCCAGACTAGCTCGACGAATGAGCAGTTCTTC
TRBJ2-2	TRBD1	once	TRBV5-1	CASSSGTGFTGELFF	TGCGCCAGCAGCTCCGGGACAGGGTTCACCGGGGAGCTGTTTTTT
TRBJ1-1	.	.	TRBV7-9	CASSYRTMNTEAFF	TGTGCCAGCAGCTATCGGACTATGAACACTGAAGCTTTCTTT
TRBJ2-7	.	.	TRBV4-3	CASSQVIGGAYEQYF	TGCGCCAGCAGCCAGGTTATAGGGGGGGCCTACGAGCAGTACTTC
TRBJ1-1	.	.	TRBV7-9	CASSLQGNTEAFF	TGTGCCAGCAGCTTACAGGGGAACACTGAAGCTTTCTTT
TRBJ2-5	.	few	TRBV29-1	CSVVFVGEGETQYF	TGCAGCGTTGTTTTCGTCGGAGAAGGAGAGACCCAGTACTTC
TRBJ1-2	.	.	TRBV7-2	CASSLEYTYGYTF	TGTGCCAGCAGCTTAGAGTACACCTATGGCTACACCTTC
TRBJ2-7	TRBD2	few	TRBV6-5	CASSYSVGRANEQYF	TGTGCCAGCAGTTACTCGGTCGGGAGGGCTAACGAGCAGTACTTC